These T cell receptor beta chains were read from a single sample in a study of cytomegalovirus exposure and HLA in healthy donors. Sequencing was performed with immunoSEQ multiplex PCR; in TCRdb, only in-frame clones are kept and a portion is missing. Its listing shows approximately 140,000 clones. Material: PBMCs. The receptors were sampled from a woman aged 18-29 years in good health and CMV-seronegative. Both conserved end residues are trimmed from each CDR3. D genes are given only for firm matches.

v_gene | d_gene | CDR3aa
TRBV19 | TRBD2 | ASSNPTSGGQEQF
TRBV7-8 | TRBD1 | ASSYETGRSNQPQH
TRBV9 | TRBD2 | ASSVVGSGGRQETQY
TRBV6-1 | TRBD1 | ASSEGQGDNSPLH
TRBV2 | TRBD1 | ASRVGQGNGYT
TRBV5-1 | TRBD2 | ASSPRGVVTDTQY
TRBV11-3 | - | ASSPDRNYGYT
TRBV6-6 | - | ASSYSEGNTEAL
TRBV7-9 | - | ASSSTEGTEAF
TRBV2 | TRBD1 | ASTPGTGHYEQY
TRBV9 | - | ASSTRAGLAGANVLT
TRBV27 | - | ASSRTGGAREKLF
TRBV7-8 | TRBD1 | ASSPGQGATEAF
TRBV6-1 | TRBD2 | ASSEWRTSGTGELF
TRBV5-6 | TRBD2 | ASSPPRREASYNEQF
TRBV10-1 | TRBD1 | ASSSTGLDEKLF